These 7 T cell receptor beta chains originate from one sample sequenced in a study of blood T cell repertoires in COVID-19. The table came from immunoSEQ multiplex PCR; TCRdb's copy has only in-frame clones and leaves some out. This repertoire shows roughly 20,000 clones, 85% to 95% found once; its top ten account for 4.5% to 7%. Specimen: peripheral blood. The source of these receptors is a human donor in a cohort sampled during active COVID-19.

This chain joins TRBV3-1 (or the pseudogene TRBV3-2) and TRBJ1-4; 7 nucleotides line up with TRBD1. The CDR3 has 15 residues. Per germline, CDR1 LGHDT and CDR2 YNNKEL (reference sequence). The V segment lost 1 base and the J segment 6 bases; nucleotides outside the gene matches: 5. The CDR3 bases are TGTGCCAGCAGCCAAGTCCAGGGGGTTTATGAAAAACTGTTTTTT. As protein: CASSQVQGVYEKLFF.

In this sample, this clone turned up once. Other DNA sequences within the sample encode an identical CDR3. The chain couples TRBV3-1 (or the pseudogene TRBV3-2) to TRBJ2-7; 9 bases are shared with TRBD2. V shed 1 base, J shed 3 bases, and the junction held 13 bases outside the gene matches. This CDR3 has 18 residues. The germline V gene encodes CDR1 LGHDT and CDR2 YNNKEL (reference sequence). The CDR3 DNA reads TGTGCCAGCAGCCAAGTTGGGCGGGGGGGGGCCCGATACTACGAGCAGTACTTC. Its protein product is CASSQVGRGGARYYEQYF.

The table lists this clone with a count of one. The rearrangement joins TRBV7-8 to TRBJ2-3; tentative D call: TRBD2 (6 bases). The CDR3 contains 17 residues. The V gene lost 1 base and the J gene lost 2 bases, with 16 bases spanning the gap. The germline gives CDR1 SGHVS, CDR2 FQNEAQ. CDR3 region: CASSLEYTGLDTDTQYF. As DNA, the CDR3 is TGTGCCAGCAGCTTAGAATATACGGGACTCGACACAGATACGCAGTATTTT.

This clone was detected only once. The rearrangement uses TRBV7-8 and TRBJ2-3; a weak D match, TRBD1 (6 bases). This CDR3 comprises 16 residues. Looked up from germline, CDR1 is SGHVS and CDR2 is FQNEAQ. Trimming removed 5 bases from V and 0 bases from J, with 15 bases in between. CDR3 nucleotide sequence: TGTGCCAGCAGCAAGGCGCCCGGGACAAGCACAGATACGCAGTATTTT. Translating it yields CASSKAPGTSTDTQYF.

This chain joins TRBV29-1 and TRBJ2-1, with 14 nucleotides matching TRBD2. Germline V gene sequence: CDR1 SQVTM, CDR2 ANQGSEA. The J segment lost 10 bases and the V segment lost 1 base, leaving 15 bases of the junction unmatched. This CDR3 region has 18 residues. The CDR3 loop reads CSVEGHPGLAGGLGEQFF. CDR3 DNA sequence: TGCAGCGTTGAAGGACATCCTGGACTAGCGGGGGGACTGGGGGAGCAGTTCTTC.

CDR3 region: CASSMGQGNEQYF. Here the CDR3 DNA reads TGTGCCAGTAGTATGGGACAGGGAAACGAGCAGTACTTC. This chain uses TRBV19 with TRBJ2-7, with TRBD1 identical over 9 bases. CDR1 and CDR2 (germline): LNHDA, SQIVND (reference sequence). J lost 5 bases, V lost 3 bases, and 2 bases had no gene match. The CDR3 has 13 amino acids.

The chain has TRBV5-6 and TRBJ2-7; 9 bases fit TRBD1. Germline CDR1 is SGHDT and CDR2 is YYEEEE. V was clipped by 6 bases and J by 4 bases; unmatched bases: 8. The CDR3 contains 14 residues. CDR3 amino acids: CASTLGTGTYEQYF. The CDR3 region has the DNA TGTGCCAGCACCTTAGGGACAGGGACTTACGAGCAGTACTTC. Complete variable domain (other parts from reference TRBV5-6 and TRBJ2-7): DAGVTQSPTHLIKTRGQQVTLRCSPKSGHDTVSWYQQALGQGPQFIFQYYEEEERQRGNFPDRFSGHQFPNYSSELNVNALLLGDSALYLCASTLGTGTYEQYFGPGTRLTVT.